This T cell receptor beta chain was identified in a study of cytomegalovirus exposure and HLA in healthy donors. Looked up from germline, CDR1 is SGHTA and CDR2 is FQGNSA. This CDR3 contains 13 residues. Study results and limitations: In vitro assays verified that three CMV-associated chains recognized CMV antigens specifically. Clonal expansion, a later analysis showed, was greater in HLA-associated TCR beta chains than in equally common others. Among TCR sequences, most were rare, though some public TCRs appeared in many donors.

Concerning this clone itself: Its target is unknown. Sequence at one end of the junction differs from germline and may be a read error.

A multiplex PCR was run with 60 Vbeta primers and 13 Jbeta primers. The table came from immunoSEQ multiplex PCR; TCRdb's copy has only in-frame clones and leaves some out. The data contain under 200,000 clones, 65% to 85% of them seen just once; the ten biggest clones take up around 1.4%. The sequencing sample was made of PBMCs. This TCR was recovered from a man aged 60-69 years in good health and CMV-seronegative. The V and J genes are TRBV7-2 and TRBJ1-1; D is undetermined. The CDR3 nucleotides read TGTGCCAGCAGCTCTCCTACCGCGGGCTCGACCAAATTT. Translated: CASSSPTAGSTKF.